This T cell receptor beta chain is drawn from a study of OX40 agonist ivuxolimab in advanced cancers. As for the study more broadly: Ivuxolimab was a fully human IgG2 agonistic monoclonal antibody targeting the costimulatory receptor OX40 (CD134). Intravenous ivuxolimab was administered to patients every 2 weeks at six dose levels: 0.01, 0.1, 0.3, 1.5, 3 and 10 mg/kg. Among the roughly 52 dose-escalation patients, approximately 20 had hepatocellular carcinoma, roughly 15 melanoma, 9 renal cell carcinoma and 9 head and neck cancer. In the dose-escalation cohort, roughly 80% of patients were male, and the mean age was about 55 years, with a range of roughly 20 to 80. Prior anti-PD-1, anti-PD-L1 or anti-CTLA-4 therapy was permitted, and checkpoint inhibitors had been received by roughly 40% of dose-escalation patients. Partial responses occurred in three dose-escalation patients: two with cutaneous melanoma and one with hepatocellular carcinoma. Peripheral TCRbeta sequencing aimed to test whether ivuxolimab altered TCR sequence diversity and caused clonal T-cell expansion. The paper covers the monotherapy dose-escalation part of the phase I ivuxolimab trial, which included N ≈ 50 patients.

To sequence the TCRbeta CDR3 region, genomic DNA was isolated from the sorted cells. TCRbeta CDR3 regions were sequenced using the immunoSEQ Assay. Entries here come from immuneACCESS through TCRdb and include only in-frame sequences with V and J called. Some clones fail to appear in such tables; in the studies checked, an unresolved V gene covers under half of the shortfall, and the cause of the remainder is unknown. The sample contains 77,000 or so clones, just under 95% of them found a single time. 0.32% of the sample is held by the ten biggest clonotypes. With regard to this clone: This receptor's antigen is unknown. No base quality values were provided; no much bigger clone lies one nucleotide off.

What the research found in general, with its limitations: Partial responders in the 0.1-3.0 mg/kg groups had among the lowest normalized peripheral clonal expansion, especially among CD8+ T cells. Antigen specificity was not determined for the clonally expanded peripheral T cells. Low levels of normalized T-cell clonal expansion were also shown by some nonresponding patients. After ivuxolimab, more expanded clones were found on average in CD8+ T cells than in CD4+ T cells. At doses of 0.1 to 3.0 mg/kg, clonal expansion of both CD4+ and CD8+ T cells in blood was seen between baseline and week 6.

Patients with autoimmune disease history or receiving systemic immunosuppression were excluded from the trial. In every dose cohort, peripheral blood was drawn for TCR sequencing at baseline, cycle 4 day 1, and cycle 7 day 1. The samples were drawn from a first-in-human, open-label, multicenter phase I dose-escalation trial of ivuxolimab. The trial enrolled adults with locally advanced or metastatic head and neck squamous cell, hepatocellular, melanoma or renal cell carcinoma. Before TCR sequencing, CD4+ T cells and CD8+ T cells were sorted from peripheral blood as separate populations. This TCR came from an adult with an advanced solid tumor such as melanoma, head and neck, liver or kidney cancer. Material: CD4+ or CD8+ T cells sorted from blood, obtained in a trial of the OX40 agonist ivuxolimab.

The DNA is as follows: TGCGCCAGCAGCGCCGGACAGGTGGTGAATGAGCAGTTCTTC. Translated, this is CASSAGQVVNEQFF. The chain is made from TRBV5-1 and TRBJ2-1; the junction holds 7 bases that match TRBD1. From V the trimming removes 4 bases and from J it removes 7 bases, while the gene matches leave 8 bases of the junction unaccounted for. There are 14 amino acids in the CDR3, from cysteine to phenylalanine inclusive. Kept here is only the CDR3 DNA, which spans 42 bases and is read in frame from base 1. CDR1 and CDR2, per the germline V gene, are SGHRS and YFSETQ.